This T cell receptor beta chain was sequenced during a study of cytotoxic CD8 clonotypes in ibrutinib-treated CLL. On the study more broadly: The subjects consisted of roughly ten relapsed/refractory and roughly 15 treatment-naive individuals, with some 18 IGHV unmutated. Mean values per sample were around 250,000 productive templates and 75,000 to 100,000 productive rearrangements.

Sequencing was performed with immunoSEQ multiplex PCR; in TCRdb, only in-frame clones are kept and a portion is missing. Here the sample spans 60,000 or so clones, approximately 54% being singletons. Study-wide results and limits: Clonality, elevated at ibrutinib response, dropped back toward baseline at progression.

This clone appeared once. Its antigen is unknown. V lost 3 bases and J lost 8, with 7 bases in between. The germline V gene encodes CDR1 LNHDA and CDR2 SQIVND (reference sequence). This CDR3 has 12 residues. Cryopreserved PBMCs yielded roughly 2.1 micrograms of genomic DNA for TCR beta libraries. This chain links TRBV19 with TRBJ2-2; D is undetermined. The sequence was obtained from a human donor with chronic lymphocytic leukemia. This specimen consisted of PBMCs, obtained after 12 months of ibrutinib treatment. CDR3 DNA sequence: TGTGCCAGTAGTATCCCGGGTGGGGAGCTGTTTTTT. Protein: CASSIPGGELFF.